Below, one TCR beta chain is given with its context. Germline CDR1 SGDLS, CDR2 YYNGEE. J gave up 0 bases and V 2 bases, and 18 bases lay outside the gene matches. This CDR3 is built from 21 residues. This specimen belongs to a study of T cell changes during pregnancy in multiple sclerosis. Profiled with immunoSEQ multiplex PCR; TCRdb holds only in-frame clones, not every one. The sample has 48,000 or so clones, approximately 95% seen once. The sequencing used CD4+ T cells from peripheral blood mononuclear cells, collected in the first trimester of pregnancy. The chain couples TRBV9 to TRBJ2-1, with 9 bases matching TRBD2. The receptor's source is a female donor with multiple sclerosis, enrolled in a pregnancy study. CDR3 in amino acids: CASSVSLGTSPEGGSYNEQFF. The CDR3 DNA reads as TGTGCCAGCAGCGTCTCTTTGGGGACTAGCCCCGAGGGTGGCTCCTACAATGAGCAGTTCTTC. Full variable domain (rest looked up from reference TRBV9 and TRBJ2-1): DSGVTQTPKHLITATGQRVTLRCSPRSGDLSVYWYQQSLDQGLQFLIQYYNGEERAKGNILERFSAQQFPDLHSELNLSSLELGDSALYFCASSVSLGTSPEGGSYNEQFFGPGTRLTVL.